This T cell receptor beta chain came from a study of control samples from healthy donors and cancer patients. Profiled with immunoSEQ multiplex PCR; TCRdb holds only in-frame clones, not every one. The table has 18,000 or so clones, around 84% seen once; the top ten hold roughly 10%. The germline V gene encodes CDR1 SNHLY and CDR2 FYNNEI. The V segment lost 6 bases and the J segment 5 bases; nucleotides outside the gene matches: 12. The CDR3 totals 15 residues. This sequence joins TRBV2 and TRBJ1-1; 7 bases agree with TRBD1. Sequencing was done on a sample of PBMCs. The source of this sequence is a woman between 65 and 79 years old with colorectal cancer. DNA for the CDR3: TGTGCCAGCAGCCGCGAGACGGCAGGGGGAACTGAAGCTTTCTTT. As protein: CASSRETAGGTEAFF.